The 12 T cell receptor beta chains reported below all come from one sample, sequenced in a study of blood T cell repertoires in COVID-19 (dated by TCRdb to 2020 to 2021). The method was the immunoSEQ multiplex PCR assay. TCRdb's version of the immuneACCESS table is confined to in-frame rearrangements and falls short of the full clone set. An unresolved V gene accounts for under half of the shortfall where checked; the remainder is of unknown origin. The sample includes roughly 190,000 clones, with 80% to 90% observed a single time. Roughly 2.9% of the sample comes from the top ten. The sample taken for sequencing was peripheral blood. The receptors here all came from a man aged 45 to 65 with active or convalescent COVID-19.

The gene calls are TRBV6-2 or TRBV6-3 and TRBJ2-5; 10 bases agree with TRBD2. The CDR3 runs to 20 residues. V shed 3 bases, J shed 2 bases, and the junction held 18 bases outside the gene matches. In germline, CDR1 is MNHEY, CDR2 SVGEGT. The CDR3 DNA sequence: TGTGCCAGCAGTTATTTCAAGGCGGTTAGCGGGGGGCCGATACAAGAGACCCAGTACTTC. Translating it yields CASSYFKAVSGGPIQETQYF.

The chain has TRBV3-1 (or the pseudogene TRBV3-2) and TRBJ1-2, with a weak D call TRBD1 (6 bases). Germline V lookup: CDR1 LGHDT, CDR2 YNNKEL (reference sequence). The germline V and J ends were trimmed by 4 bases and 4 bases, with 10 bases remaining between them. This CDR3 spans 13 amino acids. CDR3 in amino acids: CASSLQGIYGYTF. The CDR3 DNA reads TGTGCCAGCAGCCTCCAGGGGATCTATGGCTACACCTTC.

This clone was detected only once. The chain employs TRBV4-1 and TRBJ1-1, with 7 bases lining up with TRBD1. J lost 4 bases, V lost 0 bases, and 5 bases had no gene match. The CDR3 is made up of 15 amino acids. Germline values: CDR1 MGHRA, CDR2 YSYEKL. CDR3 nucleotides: TGCGCCAGCAGCCAAGAACACAGGGGTCCCACTGAAGCTTTCTTT. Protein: CASSQEHRGPTEAFF.

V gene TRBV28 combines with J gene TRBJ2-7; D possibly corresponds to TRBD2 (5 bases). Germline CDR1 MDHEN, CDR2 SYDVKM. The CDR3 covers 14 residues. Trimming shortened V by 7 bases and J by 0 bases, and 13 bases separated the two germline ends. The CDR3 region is CASTRAEASYEQYF. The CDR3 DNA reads TGTGCCAGCACCCGAGCGGAGGCCTCCTACGAGCAGTACTTC.

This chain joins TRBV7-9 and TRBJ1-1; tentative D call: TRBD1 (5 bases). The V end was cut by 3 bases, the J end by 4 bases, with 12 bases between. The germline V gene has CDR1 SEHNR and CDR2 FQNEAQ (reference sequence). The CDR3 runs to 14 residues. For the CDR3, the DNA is TGTGCCAGCAGCTTTCCCCCCAGGGCCACTGAAGCTTTCTTT. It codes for CASSFPPRATEAFF.

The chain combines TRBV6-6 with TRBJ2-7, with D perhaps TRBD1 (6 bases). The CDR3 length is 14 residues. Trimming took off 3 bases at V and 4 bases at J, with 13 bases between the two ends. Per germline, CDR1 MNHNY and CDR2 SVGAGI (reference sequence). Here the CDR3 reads CASSYSGAPYEQYF. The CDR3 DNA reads TGTGCCAGCAGTTATTCAGGGGCTCCGTACGAGCAGTACTTC.

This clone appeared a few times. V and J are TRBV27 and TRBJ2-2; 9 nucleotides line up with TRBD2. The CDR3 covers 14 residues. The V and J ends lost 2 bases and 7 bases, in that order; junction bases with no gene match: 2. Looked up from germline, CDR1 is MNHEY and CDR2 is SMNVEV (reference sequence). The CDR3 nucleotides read TGTGCCAGCAGTTTAAGCGGGAGGATCGGGGAGCTGTTTTTT. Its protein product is CASSLSGRIGELFF.

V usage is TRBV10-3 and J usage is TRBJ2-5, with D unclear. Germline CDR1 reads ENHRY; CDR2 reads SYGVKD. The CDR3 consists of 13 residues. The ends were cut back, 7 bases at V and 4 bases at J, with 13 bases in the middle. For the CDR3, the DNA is TGTGCCATCAACCCGGGTCTGGGAGAGACCCAGTACTTC. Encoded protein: CAINPGLGETQYF.

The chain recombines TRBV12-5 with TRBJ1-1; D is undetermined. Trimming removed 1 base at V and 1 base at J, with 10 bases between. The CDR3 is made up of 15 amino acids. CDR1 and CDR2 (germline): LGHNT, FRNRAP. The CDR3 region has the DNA TGTGCTAGTGGTTTGGGGTCCTCAGGGAACACTGAAGCTTTCTTT. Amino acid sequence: CASGLGSSGNTEAFF.

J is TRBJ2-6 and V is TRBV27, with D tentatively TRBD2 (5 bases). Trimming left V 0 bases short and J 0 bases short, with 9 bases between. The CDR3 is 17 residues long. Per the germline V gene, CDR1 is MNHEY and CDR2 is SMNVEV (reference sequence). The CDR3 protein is CASSLSRVTSGANVLTF. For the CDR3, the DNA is TGTGCCAGCAGTTTATCGAGGGTCACCTCTGGGGCCAACGTCCTGACTTTC.

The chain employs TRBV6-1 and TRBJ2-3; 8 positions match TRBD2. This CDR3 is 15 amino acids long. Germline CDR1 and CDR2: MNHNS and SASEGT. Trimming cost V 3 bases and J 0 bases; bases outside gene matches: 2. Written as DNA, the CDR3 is TGTGCCAGCAGTGACGGGGGGGCTAGCACAGATACGCAGTATTTT. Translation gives CASSDGGASTDTQYF.

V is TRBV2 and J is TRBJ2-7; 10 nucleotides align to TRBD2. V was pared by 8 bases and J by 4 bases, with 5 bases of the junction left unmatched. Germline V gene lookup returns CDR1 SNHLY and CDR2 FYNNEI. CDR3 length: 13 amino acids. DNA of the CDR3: TGTGCCAGCGACAGGACTAGCGGTTACGAGCAGTACTTC. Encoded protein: CASDRTSGYEQYF.